This TCR beta chain was observed in a study of blood T cell repertoires in COVID-19. This clone has more than one count but fewer than ten. As originally analysed: Amplification of reference gene primers provided the estimated nucleated cell counts. Profiling relied on immunoSEQ multiplex PCR, and the TCRdb table lists in-frame clones only, not all of them. V and J calls and clone size are those listed in that table; D and trimming were worked out from the DNA. The table has around 100,000 clones, about 80% seen once. The V and J ends lost 2 bases and 5 bases, in that order; junction bases with no gene match: 18. The V gene's germline CDR1 is MGHRA and CDR2 YSYEKL. There are 19 residues in the CDR3.

The specimen sequenced was peripheral blood. This sequence was found in a man in his sixties with acute or convalescent COVID-19. This chain uses TRBV4-1 with TRBJ2-1; 7 positions match TRBD1. The CDR3 loop is CASSQLILLGQLENNEQFF. In DNA form, the CDR3 reads TGCGCCAGCAGCCAACTTATTCTTCTGGGACAGCTCGAGAACAATGAGCAGTTCTTC.